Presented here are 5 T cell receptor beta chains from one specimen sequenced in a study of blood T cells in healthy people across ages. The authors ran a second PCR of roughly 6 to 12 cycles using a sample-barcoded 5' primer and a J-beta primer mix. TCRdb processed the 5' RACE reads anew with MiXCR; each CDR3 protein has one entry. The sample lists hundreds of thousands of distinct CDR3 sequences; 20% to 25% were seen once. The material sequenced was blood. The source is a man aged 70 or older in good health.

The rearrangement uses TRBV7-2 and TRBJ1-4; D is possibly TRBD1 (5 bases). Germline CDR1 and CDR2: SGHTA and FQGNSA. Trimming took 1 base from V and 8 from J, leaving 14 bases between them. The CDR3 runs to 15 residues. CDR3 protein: CASSLVIGQDEKLFF. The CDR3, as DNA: TGTGCCAGCAGCTTAGTAATAGGACAAGACGAAAAACTGTTTTTT.

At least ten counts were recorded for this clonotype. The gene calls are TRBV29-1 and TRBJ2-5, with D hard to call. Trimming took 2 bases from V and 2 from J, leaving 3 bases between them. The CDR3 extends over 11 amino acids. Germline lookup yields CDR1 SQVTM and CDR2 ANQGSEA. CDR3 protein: CSVEQQETQYF. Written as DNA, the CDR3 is TGCAGCGTTGAACAGCAAGAGACCCAGTACTTC.

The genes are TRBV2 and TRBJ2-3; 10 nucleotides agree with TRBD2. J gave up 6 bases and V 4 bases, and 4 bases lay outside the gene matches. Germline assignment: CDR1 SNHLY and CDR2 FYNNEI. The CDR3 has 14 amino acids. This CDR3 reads CASSVLAGRDTQYF. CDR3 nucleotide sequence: TGTGCCAGCAGTGTACTAGCGGGAAGGGATACGCAGTATTTT.

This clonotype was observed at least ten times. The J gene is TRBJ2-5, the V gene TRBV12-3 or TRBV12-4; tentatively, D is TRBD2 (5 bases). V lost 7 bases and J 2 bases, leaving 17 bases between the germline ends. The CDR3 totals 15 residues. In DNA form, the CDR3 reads TGTGCCAGCAAAGATTCGGGGTCCTTACAAGAGACCCAGTACTTC. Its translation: CASKDSGSLQETQYF.

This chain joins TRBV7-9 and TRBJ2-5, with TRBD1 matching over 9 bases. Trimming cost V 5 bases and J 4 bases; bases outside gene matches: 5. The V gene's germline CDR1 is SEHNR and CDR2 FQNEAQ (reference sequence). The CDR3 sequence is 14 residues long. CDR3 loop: CASSAQGAGETQYF. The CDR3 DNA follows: TGTGCCAGCAGCGCACAGGGGGCTGGAGAGACCCAGTACTTC.